This T cell receptor beta chain is drawn from a study of T cell repertoires in cytomegalovirus infection. Across the whole study: Researchers turned to recently identified HLA-C-restricted CMV epitopes as well as well-studied HLA-B-restricted ones. Public TCR beta signature analysis indicated the presence of both CMV infection and matching HLA type. Study-level results: Public TCR beta family frequency separated CMV-and-HLA carriers, including in an independent cohort.

The CDR3 spans 12 residues. Germline CDR1 is DFQATT and CDR2 is SNEGSKA (reference sequence). V was cut by 5 bases and J by 8 bases, with 13 bases left in between. This clonotype was counted once. Antigen unknown. TCRdb reprocessed the reads via MiXCR and lists one record per CDR3 protein. Seen here are 300,000 to 400,000 distinct CDR3 sequences, under 35% observed once, and the top ten hold around 20%. The source material was cultured PBMCs, sampled from culture after CMV antigen stimulation. The sequence derives from a human donor in good health (CMV status not recorded). Some clones in this sample may be carry-over from other donors' samples. The chain uses TRBV20-1 and TRBJ1-3; perhaps TRBD1 as D (6 bases). As DNA, the CDR3 is TGCAGTGCTTTCGGACAGAGCCACACCATATATTTT. The encoded protein is CSAFGQSHTIYF.